Each of the 5 T cell receptor beta chains below was sequenced from the same sample in a study of shared clonotypes between healthy human individuals. The repertoire was sequenced with immunoSEQ multiplex PCR; TCRdb's copy has only in-frame clones and lacks some. The table lists 2 million to 2.5 million clones, almost 96% of them singletons, with roughly 0.13% in the top ten. Sequencing was done on a sample of naive CD4+ T cells sorted from blood. Indicated subset: CD45RA+ positively selected. Every receptor here comes from a man aged 18 to 30 in good health.

CDR3 amino acids: CASSESGRQPQHF. CDR3 nucleotides: TGCGCCAGCAGTGAGTCAGGGAGGCAGCCCCAGCATTTT. V usage is TRBV10-2 and J usage is TRBJ1-5; D is unresolved. Trimming pared 0 bases from V and 7 bases from J, leaving 7 bases between. Per germline, CDR1 WSHSY and CDR2 SAAADI. The CDR3 is made up of 13 amino acids.

The genes are TRBV4-3 and TRBJ2-7; TRBD1 matches 8 bases. V lost 0 bases, J lost 4 bases, and 5 bases stayed unmatched. This CDR3 region has 15 residues. Germline assignment: CDR1 LGHNA and CDR2 YSLEER. CDR3 sequence: CASSQDPGGPYEQYF. Here the CDR3 DNA reads TGCGCCAGCAGCCAAGATCCAGGGGGCCCGTACGAGCAGTACTTC.

With respect to this clone: An end of the junction differs from the germline gene, which may be a read error. CDR3 in amino acids: CASSQDWDREKNF. Written as DNA, the CDR3 is TGCGCCAGCAGCCAAGATTGGGACAGGGAGAAGAATTTT. V is TRBV4-3 and J is TRBJ2-3; 9 bases map to TRBD1. CDR3 length: 13 amino acids. CDR1 and CDR2 (germline): LGHNA, YSLEER.

The chain has TRBV9 and TRBJ1-1, with 8 bases that match TRBD1. The trim removed 2 bases at V and 6 bases at J, leaving 9 bases unmatched. The CDR3 contains 15 residues. CDR1 and CDR2 (germline): SGDLS, YYNGEE. CDR3 sequence: CASSVGQGRTAEAFF. CDR3 DNA: TGTGCCAGCAGCGTCGGACAGGGACGAACGGCTGAAGCTTTCTTT.

This clone was recorded a few times. CDR3 nucleotides: TGCGCCAGCAGTGAGTCCCCTCCCGGGGAGCTGTTTTTT. It codes for CASSESPPGELFF. The chain links TRBV10-1 to TRBJ2-2, with D unclear. CDR3 length: 13 residues. The germline gives CDR1 WNHNN, CDR2 SYGVQD (reference sequence). Trimming left V 0 bases short and J 6 bases short, with 5 bases between.